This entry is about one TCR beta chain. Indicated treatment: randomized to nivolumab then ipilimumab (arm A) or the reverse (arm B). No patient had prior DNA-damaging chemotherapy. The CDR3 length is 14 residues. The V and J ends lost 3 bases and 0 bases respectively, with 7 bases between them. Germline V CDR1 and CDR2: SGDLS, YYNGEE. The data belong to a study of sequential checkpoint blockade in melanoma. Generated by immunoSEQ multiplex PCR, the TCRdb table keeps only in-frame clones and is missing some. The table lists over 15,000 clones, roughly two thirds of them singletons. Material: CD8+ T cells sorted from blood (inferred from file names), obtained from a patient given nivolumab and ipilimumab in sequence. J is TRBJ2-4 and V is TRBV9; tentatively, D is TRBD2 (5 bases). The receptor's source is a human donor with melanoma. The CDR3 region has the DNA TGTGCCAGCAGCGCAGGACTAGCCAAAAACATTCAGTACTTC. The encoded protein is CASSAGLAKNIQYF.